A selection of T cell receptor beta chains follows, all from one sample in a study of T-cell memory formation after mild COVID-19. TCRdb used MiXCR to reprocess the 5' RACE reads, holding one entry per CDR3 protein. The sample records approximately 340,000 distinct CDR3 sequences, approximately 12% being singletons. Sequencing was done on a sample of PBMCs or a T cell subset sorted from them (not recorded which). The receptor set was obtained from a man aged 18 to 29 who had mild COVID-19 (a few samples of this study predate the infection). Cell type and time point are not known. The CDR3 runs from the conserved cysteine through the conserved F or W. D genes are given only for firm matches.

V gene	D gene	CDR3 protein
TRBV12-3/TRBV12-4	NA	CASSLGFSKEQFF
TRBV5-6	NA	CASSFGTTGELFF
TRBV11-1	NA	CASSWGANVLTF
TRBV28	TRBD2	CASRWEGSGANVLTF
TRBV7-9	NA	CASSWVGQGANTIYF
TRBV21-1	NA	CASSNQGEMNTEAFF
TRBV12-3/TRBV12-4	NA	CASRLNMNTEAFF
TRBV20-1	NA	CSARKPGGDTQYF
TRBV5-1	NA	CASRKFSSFHEQYF
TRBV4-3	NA	CASSQVDRSEAFF
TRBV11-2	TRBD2	CASSRELAGSNEQFF
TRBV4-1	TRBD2	CASSQDTSGGENEQFF
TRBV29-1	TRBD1	CSVKLDRVNEQYF
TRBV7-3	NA	CASSPSSYNEQFF
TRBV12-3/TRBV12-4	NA	CASSSAGAETQYF
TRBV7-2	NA	CASSLDPRGSGELFF
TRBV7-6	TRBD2	CASSSTAGEGKTQYF
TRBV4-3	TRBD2	CASSQGGGGRYNEQFF
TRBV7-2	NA	CASSLPPGTANGYTF
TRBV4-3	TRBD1	CASTSGGNAEAFF
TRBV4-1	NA	CASSQEAQGQPQHF
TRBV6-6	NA	CASSYRDYEAFF
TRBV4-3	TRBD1	CASSQASGGTGSPEQFF
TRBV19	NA	CASRTWDSSSYNEQFF
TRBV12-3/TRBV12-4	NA	CASSFDRIHEQYF
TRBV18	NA	CASSGWEQETQYF
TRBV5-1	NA	CASSQGASGGYTF
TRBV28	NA	CASGEDGELFF
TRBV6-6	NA	CASSDQGEQYF
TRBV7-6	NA	CASSPPPGSGELFF
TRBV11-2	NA	CASSLVSGADTQYF
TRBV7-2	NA	CASTPRNSRADTQYF
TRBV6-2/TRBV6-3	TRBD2	CASSSLRGWTDTQYF
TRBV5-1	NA	CASSSQPDPGGSNGYTF
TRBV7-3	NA	CASSLMGNRYNEQFF
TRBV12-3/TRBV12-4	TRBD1	CASSLGTGVGYGYTF
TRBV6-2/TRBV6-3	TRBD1	CASSYIPGQGYYEKYF
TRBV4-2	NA	CASSQPEEGESETQYF
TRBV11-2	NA	CASSGIRPLGKETQYF
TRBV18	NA	CASSATSRYEQYF
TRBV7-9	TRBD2	CASSRGGPLSETQYF
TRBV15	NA	CATSRDDGEQFF
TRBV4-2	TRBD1	CASSQDRGQGKGGYTF